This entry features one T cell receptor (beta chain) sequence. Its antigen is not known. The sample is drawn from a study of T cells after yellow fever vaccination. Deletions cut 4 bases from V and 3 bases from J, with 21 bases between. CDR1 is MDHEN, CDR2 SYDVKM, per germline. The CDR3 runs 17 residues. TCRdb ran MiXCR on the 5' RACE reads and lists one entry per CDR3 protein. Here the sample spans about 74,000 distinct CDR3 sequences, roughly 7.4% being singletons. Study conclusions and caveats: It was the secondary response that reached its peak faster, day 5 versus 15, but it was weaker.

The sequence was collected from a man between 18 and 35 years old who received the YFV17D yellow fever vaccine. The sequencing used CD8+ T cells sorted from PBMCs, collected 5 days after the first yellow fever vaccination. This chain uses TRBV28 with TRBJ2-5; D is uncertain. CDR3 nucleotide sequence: TGTGCCAGCAGTTCACATCACGGCCTGAGAGAAGAAGAGACCCAGTACTTC. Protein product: CASSSHHGLREEETQYF.